Shown below are 21 T cell receptor beta chains from a single sample sequenced in a study of blood T cells in healthy people across ages. It was with a sample-barcoded 5' primer and a J-beta primer mix that a second PCR of roughly 6 to 12 cycles was run. One entry per CDR3 protein results from TCRdb running MiXCR on the 5' RACE reads. The sample has about 1.4 million distinct CDR3 sequences; approximately 60% are singletons. The sequenced sample consisted of blood. The receptor source for this set is a man younger than 30 in good health.

The rearrangement uses TRBV6-1 and TRBJ2-5, with 9 bases identical to TRBD1. Looked up from germline, CDR1 is MNHNS and CDR2 is SASEGT. CDR3 length: 16 residues. Losses at the gene ends were 6 bases for V and 5 bases for J; bases not matched to a gene: 13. CDR3 coding DNA: TGTGCCAGCAGAGTCGAAAACAGGGGGCTGAGGGAGACCCAGTACTTC. Protein product: CASRVENRGLRETQYF.

This clonotype occurred a few times. The chain couples TRBV6-1 to TRBJ2-5, with D hard to call. Germline V gene sequence: CDR1 MNHNS, CDR2 SASEGT. The germline V and J ends were trimmed by 1 base and 7 bases, with 7 bases remaining between them. CDR3 length equals 12 residues. The CDR3 spells CASSEGSRTQYF. The CDR3 bases are TGTGCCAGCAGTGAAGGTAGCAGGACCCAGTACTTC.

V usage is TRBV18 and J usage is TRBJ2-5; perhaps D is TRBD1 or TRBD2 (5 bases each). V lost 5 bases, J lost 2 bases, and 18 bases lay in between. This CDR3 contains 16 residues. The germline gives CDR1 KGHSH, CDR2 LQKENI. For the CDR3, the DNA is TGTGCCAGCTCAAATGAACTAGGGACCATTCAAGAGACCCAGTACTTC. Protein: CASSNELGTIQETQYF.

J is TRBJ2-1 and V is TRBV7-2; D is possibly TRBD1 or TRBD2 (5 bases each). The CDR3 contains 18 residues. V lost 2 bases and J 0 bases, leaving 17 bases between the germline ends. Germline assignment: CDR1 SGHTA and CDR2 FQGNSA. DNA of the CDR3: TGTGCCAGCAGCTTATATCTCGGGGCTCTTAGCTCCTACAATGAGCAGTTCTTC. Its translation is CASSLYLGALSSYNEQFF. The entire variable domain, with the rest obtained from reference TRBV7-2 and TRBJ2-1, is as follows: GAGVSQSPSNKVTEKGKDVELRCDPISGHTALYWYRQSLGQGLEFLIYFQGNSAPDKSGLPSDRFSAERTGGSVSTLTIQRTQQEDSAVYLCASSLYLGALSSYNEQFFGPGTRLTVL.

This rearrangement joins TRBV29-1 to TRBJ1-1; D is undetermined. From germline, CDR1 is SQVTM and CDR2 ANQGSEA. Deletions cut 0 bases from V and 12 bases from J, with 11 bases between. The CDR3 has 11 amino acids. CDR3 nucleotide sequence: TGCAGCGTTGAAGATATTGGAGGGACTTTCTTT. Encoded protein: CSVEDIGGTFF. The variable domain in full, completed from reference TRBV29-1 and TRBJ1-1, reads SAVISQKPSRDICQRGTSLTIQCQVDSQVTMMFWYRQQPGQSLTLIATANQGSEATYESGFVIDKFPISRPNLTFSTLTVSNMSPEDSSIYLCSVEDIGGTFFGQGTRLTVV.

This sequence joins TRBV4-2 and TRBJ2-3; 11 bases agree with TRBD2. After removal of 1 base from V and 7 bases from J, the junction contained 10 bases not matched to a gene. The CDR3 totals 17 residues. Germline V gives CDR1 LGHNA, CDR2 YNFKEQ. The chain's CDR3 is CASSQVFSGGAVNTQYF. In nucleotides, the CDR3 is TGTGCCAGCAGCCAAGTATTTAGCGGGGGGGCCGTTAATACGCAGTATTTT.

The J gene is TRBJ2-1, the V gene TRBV29-1, with TRBD2 matching over 7 bases. TRBJ2-7 matches the DNA end more closely, so the J call is doubtful. Germline CDR1 reads SQVTM; CDR2 reads ANQGSEA. The CDR3 extends over 14 amino acids. The CDR3: CSAGSGTEYNEQYF. In nucleotides, the CDR3 is TGCAGCGCTGGGAGCGGGACTGAATACAATGAGCAGTACTTC.

The V and J genes are TRBV4-1 and TRBJ1-2; no clear D. V was trimmed by 3 bases and J by 4 bases, leaving 21 bases between them. Looked up from germline, CDR1 is MGHRA and CDR2 is YSYEKL. CDR3 size: 17 residues. The CDR3 nucleotides are TGCGCCAGCAGCCAGACCGACGAGACGGATACCGTCTATGGCTACACCTTC. It is translated as CASSQTDETDTVYGYTF.

The chain carries TRBV6-5 and TRBJ2-5; TRBD2 aligns across 7 bases. The CDR3 extends over 15 amino acids. The germline gives CDR1 MNHEY, CDR2 SVGAGI. Trimming at V came to 2 bases and at J to 2 bases, leaving 5 bases not matched to a gene. CDR3 nucleotides: TGTGCCAGCAGTTACGGCGGGGGAGCACAAGAGACCCAGTACTTC. This gives the protein CASSYGGGAQETQYF.

The genes are TRBV28 and TRBJ1-4, with D possibly being TRBD1 (5 bases). The germline gives CDR1 MDHEN, CDR2 SYDVKM. The CDR3 spans 15 residues. The V and J ends lost 5 bases and 4 bases respectively, with 14 bases between them. CDR3 sequence: CASSGPGTYNEKLFF. CDR3 DNA sequence: TGTGCCAGCAGTGGACCCGGGACCTATAATGAAAAACTGTTTTTT.

This chain's CDR3 is CASSQSQGHGEKLFF. The CDR3 nucleotides read TGCGCCAGCAGCCAAAGCCAAGGGCATGGCGAAAAACTGTTTTTT. V and J are TRBV4-1 and TRBJ1-4; D not certain. The CDR3 sequence is 15 residues long. CDR1 MGHRA and CDR2 YSYEKL come from the germline V gene. The V end was cut by 2 bases, the J end by 8 bases, with 15 bases between.

This clonotype has a single count. The CDR3 here is CSARGDRGVGELFF. CDR3 bases: TGCAGTGCTAGAGGGGACAGGGGTGTAGGGGAGCTGTTTTTT. The genes are TRBV20-1 and TRBJ2-2; 10 bases align to TRBD1. The trim removed 1 base at V and 8 bases at J, leaving 4 bases unmatched. The CDR3 has 14 residues. Germline V gives CDR1 DFQATT, CDR2 SNEGSKA (reference sequence).

The chain joins TRBV6-1 to TRBJ2-7; no reliable D call. The CDR3 is 13 amino acids. The V gene's germline CDR1 is MNHNS and CDR2 SASEGT. V was pared by 2 bases and J by 3 bases, with 8 bases between. CDR3 loop: CASSELLVYEQYF. In DNA form, the CDR3 reads TGTGCCAGCAGTGAACTGTTGGTCTACGAGCAGTACTTC.

The gene calls are TRBV20-1 and TRBJ2-3, with no clear D. V was pared by 1 base and J by 6 bases, with 14 bases between. Germline V CDR1 and CDR2: DFQATT, SNEGSKA (reference sequence). The CDR3 totals 14 residues. This CDR3 reads CSARGAPAQDTQYF. As DNA, the CDR3 is TGCAGTGCTAGAGGTGCCCCCGCACAGGATACGCAGTATTTT.

The chain recombines TRBV13 with TRBJ1-2; TRBD1 matches 9 bases. The trim removed 5 bases at V and 8 bases at J, leaving 12 bases unmatched. The CDR3 totals 15 residues. Germline V gives CDR1 PRHDT, CDR2 FYEKMQ (reference sequence). The CDR3 nucleotides read TGTGCCAGCAGCCACTCAGGACAGGGGCTTTTCGGCTACACCTTC. It is translated as CASSHSGQGLFGYTF.

The rearrangement uses TRBV6-2 or TRBV6-3 and TRBJ2-1; a weak D match, TRBD2 (5 bases). The CDR3 has 15 residues. Trimming cost V 6 bases and J 0 bases, with 12 bases left between them. Germline V gene sequence: CDR1 MNHEY, CDR2 SVGEGT. The chain's CDR3 is CASRPTGSSYNEQFF. CDR3 DNA: TGTGCCAGCAGGCCTACGGGAAGCTCCTACAATGAGCAGTTCTTC.

The rearrangement links TRBV7-8 to TRBJ2-1, with 7 bases lining up with TRBD2. Per germline, CDR1 SGHVS and CDR2 FQNEAQ. The length of the CDR3 is 16 residues. The junction had 11 bases not matched to a gene; V was cut back by 1 base and J by 8 bases. CDR3 region: CASSLEPSGSWDEQFF. Written as DNA, the CDR3 is TGTGCCAGCAGCTTAGAACCTAGCGGTTCATGGGATGAGCAGTTCTTC.

The CDR3 coding sequence is TGTGCCAGCAGTTTATTAACGGACAGACCGTACGAGCAGTACTTC. Translation gives CASSLLTDRPYEQYF. The chain links TRBV27 to TRBJ2-7, with TRBD1 as a possible D gene (6 bases). The CDR3 loop spans 15 amino acids. Germline-derived CDR1 and CDR2 are MNHEY and SMNVEV (reference sequence). Trimming pared 1 base from V and 4 bases from J, leaving 14 bases between.

This clonotype was counted only a few times. The J gene is TRBJ2-3, the V gene TRBV29-1, with D tentatively TRBD1 or TRBD2 (6 bases each). The CDR3 consists of 14 residues. Looked up from germline, CDR1 is SQVTM and CDR2 is ANQGSEA. Trimming cost V 6 bases and J 1 base, with 14 bases left between them. CDR3 residues: CSVPPEGGTDTQYF. In DNA form, the CDR3 reads TGCAGCGTCCCGCCGGAGGGGGGCACAGATACGCAGTATTTT.

The rearrangement joins TRBV6-2 or TRBV6-3 to TRBJ2-7; TRBD1 is a possible D gene (5 bases). The V gene lost 0 bases and the J gene lost 2 bases, with 11 bases spanning the gap. The CDR3 length is 15 residues. Per the germline V gene, CDR1 is MNHEY and CDR2 is SVGEGT. CDR3 DNA sequence: TGTGCCAGCAGTTACTCCCAGACAGAGCCCTACGAGCAGTACTTC. Its protein product is CASSYSQTEPYEQYF.

This clonotype was seen repeatedly, ten times or more. The chain links TRBV25-1 to TRBJ2-5, with 9 bases matching TRBD2. Germline V gene sequence: CDR1 MGHDK, CDR2 SYGVNS. The junction had 18 bases not matched to a gene; V was cut back by 5 bases and J by 2 bases. The CDR3 is 19 residues long. The CDR3, as DNA: TGTGCCAGCAGTAGGGCTAGCGGGGACCGAAACTGGGGTCAAGAGACCCAGTACTTC. Its translation is CASSRASGDRNWGQETQYF.